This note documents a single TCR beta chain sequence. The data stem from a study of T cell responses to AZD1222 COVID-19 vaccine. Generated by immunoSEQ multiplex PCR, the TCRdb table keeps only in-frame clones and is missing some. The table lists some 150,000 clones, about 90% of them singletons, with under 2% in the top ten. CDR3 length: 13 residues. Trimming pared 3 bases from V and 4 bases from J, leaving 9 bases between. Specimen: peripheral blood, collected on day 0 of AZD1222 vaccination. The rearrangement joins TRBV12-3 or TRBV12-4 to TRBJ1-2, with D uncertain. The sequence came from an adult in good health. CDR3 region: CASSFAPPYGYTF. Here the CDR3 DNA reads TGTGCCAGCAGTTTTGCGCCGCCCTATGGCTACACCTTC.